The next 20 T cell receptor beta chains were all read from a single sample in a study of T cell repertoires in cytomegalovirus infection. TCRdb itself ran the reads through MiXCR, one entry per CDR3 protein. The sample shows 600,000 to 800,000 distinct CDR3 sequences, 20% to 30% of them seen only once. Sequenced material: CD8+ T cells from PBMCs. These receptors all stem from a human donor in good health (CMV status not recorded). Some clones in this sample may be carry-over from other donors' samples.

The chain couples TRBV14 to TRBJ2-3; possibly TRBD2 for D (6 bases). The CDR3 is made up of 16 amino acids. Trimming stripped 4 bases from V and 2 bases from J, with 16 bases between. Germline V CDR1 and CDR2: SGHDN, FVKESK. The CDR3 nucleotides read TGTGCCAGCAGCCCCCGCTGGGCGGGGTCCACAGATACGCAGTATTTT. This sequence encodes CASSPRWAGSTDTQYF.

Many counts were recorded for this clonotype. This chain's CDR3 is CASSLAVGEQYF. The CDR3 nucleotides are TGTGCCAGCAGCTTGGCCGTCGGGGAGCAGTACTTC. The chain is built from TRBV5-5 and TRBJ2-7, with D unresolved. Germline CDR1 and CDR2: SGHKS and YYEKEE (reference sequence). V was cut by 0 bases and J by 7 bases, with 8 bases left in between. The length of the CDR3 is 12 residues.

This clonotype was recorded at least ten times. The gene calls are TRBV7-3 and TRBJ1-6; TRBD1 agrees at 9 bases. Germline V gives CDR1 SGHTA, CDR2 FQGTGA. CDR3 length: 13 amino acids. With 9 bases clipped from V and 10 bases from J, the junction kept 7 bases outside the gene matches. CDR3 residues: CARSGTGRSPLHF. In nucleotides, the CDR3 is TGTGCCAGGTCCGGGACAGGGAGGTCACCCCTCCACTTT.

The chain recombines TRBV20-1 with TRBJ2-5, with 10 positions matching TRBD1. The V gene's germline CDR1 is DFQATT and CDR2 SNEGSKA (reference sequence). This CDR3 comprises 14 residues. V shed 0 bases and J 14 bases; nucleotides not matched to a gene: 12. CDR3 nucleotides: TGCAGTGCTAGAGATGGGGACAGGGGTCCGACCGGCTACTTC. This gives the protein CSARDGDRGPTGYF.

This clonotype has ten or more counts. The chain couples TRBV14 to TRBJ2-3; D is ambiguous. The V gene lost 0 bases and the J gene lost 1 base, with 11 bases spanning the gap. The CDR3 has 16 amino acids. Germline V lookup: CDR1 SGHDN, CDR2 FVKESK. DNA for the CDR3: TGTGCCAGCAGCCAAGATCGGCTGACTCGCACAGATACGCAGTATTTT. The encoded protein is CASSQDRLTRTDTQYF.

This clonotype was picked up many times. The chain employs TRBV12-3 or TRBV12-4 and TRBJ1-6, with unresolved D. The CDR3 covers 15 residues. Trimming pared 3 bases from V and 3 bases from J, leaving 9 bases between. This CDR3 is CASSLGSFYNSPLHF. CDR3 sequence (DNA): TGTGCCAGCAGTTTGGGGAGTTTCTATAATTCACCCCTCCACTTT.

This clonotype appeared many times. The V gene is TRBV7-9, the J gene TRBJ2-5, with D perhaps matching TRBD1 (6 bases). With 3 bases removed from V and 4 bases from J, the gap between germline ends came to 12 bases. The germline V gene encodes CDR1 SEHNR and CDR2 FQNEAQ (reference sequence). This CDR3 region has 14 residues. The CDR3 loop reads CASSFDRRAETQYF. The CDR3 DNA reads TGTGCCAGCAGCTTCGACAGGCGGGCAGAGACCCAGTACTTC.

This sequence joins TRBV7-6 and TRBJ2-1; TRBD1 agrees at 7 bases. Germline CDR1 SGHVS, CDR2 FNYEAQ. The V gene end was trimmed by 5 bases and the J gene end by 7 bases; junction bases not matched to a gene: 8. The CDR3 extends over 14 amino acids. The CDR3: CASSPEGAGNEQFF. The CDR3 DNA is TGTGCCAGCAGCCCCGAGGGGGCAGGGAATGAGCAGTTCTTC.

The chain couples TRBV6-1 to TRBJ1-2, with D possibly matching TRBD1 (6 bases). The CDR3 covers 17 residues. V dropped 4 bases and J dropped 4 bases, with 22 bases sitting between them. Germline CDR1 and CDR2: MNHNS and SASEGT. CDR3 bases: TGTGCCAGCAGTGGATTCGGACAGCCCAGCATGGTCTATGGCTACACCTTC. Protein product: CASSGFGQPSMVYGYTF.

This clonotype was detected only a few times. DNA for the CDR3: TGCAGTGCACCGAAGGGGGGAAAACTCGGAAACACCATATATTTT. This gives the protein CSAPKGGKLGNTIYF. This chain links TRBV20-1 with TRBJ1-3, with D maybe TRBD1 (6 bases). The CDR3 has 15 residues. V lost 6 bases and J 4 bases, leaving 19 bases between the germline ends. Looked up from germline, CDR1 is DFQATT and CDR2 is SNEGSKA (reference sequence).

The genes are TRBV7-9 and TRBJ1-3; D perhaps matches TRBD1 (5 bases). The CDR3 contains 13 residues. V was cut by 5 bases and J by 2 bases, with 7 bases left in between. Germline assignment: CDR1 SEHNR and CDR2 FQNEAQ (reference sequence). The CDR3, as DNA: TGTGCCAGCAGCCCGACAGCTGGAAACACCATATATTTT. It yields the protein CASSPTAGNTIYF. Full variable domain (remainder filled in from reference TRBV7-9 and TRBJ1-3): DTGVSQNPRHKITKRGQNVTFRCDPISEHNRLYWYRQTLGQGPEFLTYFQNEAQLEKSRLLSDRFSAERPKGSFSTLEIQRTEQGDSAMYLCASSPTAGNTIYFGEGSWLTVV.

Many counts were recorded for this clonotype. The chain is built from TRBV9 and TRBJ2-1, with 7 nucleotides matching TRBD1. The ends lost 2 bases at V and 5 bases at J; junction bases unmatched: 13. Germline CDR1 and CDR2: SGDLS and YYNGEE. CDR3 length equals 17 residues. The CDR3, as DNA: TGTGCCAGCAGCGTGACAGGGTCAGTCCGAGCGAACAATGAGCAGTTCTTC. Translated, it gives CASSVTGSVRANNEQFF.

Regarding this clonotype: This may arise from a read error, as a much more abundant clone is one base away. The chain joins TRBV6-6 to TRBJ2-2; no reliable D call. This CDR3 comprises 12 residues. Germline-derived CDR1 and CDR2 are MNHNY and SVGAGI (reference sequence). V was trimmed by 7 bases and J by 3 bases, leaving 6 bases between them. The CDR3, as DNA: TGTGCCAGCATCACGGACACCGGGGAGCTGTTTTTT. This codes for CASITDTGELFF.

V is TRBV5-1 and J is TRBJ2-3; D is uncertain. The CDR3 loop spans 17 amino acids. In germline, CDR1 is SGHRS, CDR2 YFSETQ. V lost 0 bases and J 0 bases, leaving 14 bases between the germline ends. CDR3 amino acids: CASSLATMVGSTDTQYF. CDR3 in DNA: TGCGCCAGCAGCTTGGCCACTATGGTGGGAAGCACAGATACGCAGTATTTT.

The rearrangement joins TRBV5-6 to TRBJ1-1, with D uncertain. The germline V gene encodes CDR1 SGHDT and CDR2 YYEEEE. Trimming left V 1 base short and J 5 bases short, with 6 bases between. The CDR3 sequence is 12 residues long. This CDR3 reads CASSLWQTEAFF. CDR3 DNA: TGTGCCAGCAGCTTGTGGCAGACTGAAGCTTTCTTT.

The chain links TRBV10-3 to TRBJ2-7; perhaps TRBD2 as D (6 bases). The CDR3 spans 16 residues. V lost 5 bases and J 4 bases, leaving 21 bases between the germline ends. CDR1 ENHRY and CDR2 SYGVKD come from the germline V gene. The CDR3 loop is CAISQQHRRGEYEQYF. CDR3 nucleotides: TGTGCCATCAGTCAACAACATAGGAGGGGCGAGTACGAGCAGTACTTC.

The chain is built from TRBV20-1 and TRBJ2-1; 10 bases agree with TRBD2. The J segment lost 7 bases and the V segment lost 1 base, leaving 7 bases of the junction unmatched. The CDR3 runs to 15 residues. Germline-derived CDR1 and CDR2 are DFQATT and SNEGSKA (reference sequence). The CDR3 sequence: CSARASGGPWNEQFF. CDR3 coding DNA: TGCAGTGCTAGAGCTAGCGGGGGCCCCTGGAATGAGCAGTTCTTC.

This clonotype has only one observation. A read error is possible here, since a much larger clone lies one base away. The rearrangement links TRBV10-3 to TRBJ2-5, with 10 positions matching TRBD2. This CDR3 contains 15 residues. Looked up from germline, CDR1 is ENHRY and CDR2 is SYGVKD. The CDR3, as DNA: TGTGCCATCTCCCTAGCGGGGGATGATCAAGAGACCCGGTACTTC. This translates into CAISLAGDDQETRYF.

CDR3 nucleotides: TGCAGTGCTTCTCGGGCTAACACCGGGGAGCTGTTTTTT. Translating it yields CSASRANTGELFF. This chain uses TRBV20-1 with TRBJ2-2; D is ambiguous. The CDR3 runs 13 residues. V lost 5 bases and J lost 2, with 9 bases in between. Per germline, CDR1 DFQATT and CDR2 SNEGSKA (reference sequence).

This clonotype occurred many times. The gene calls are TRBV28 and TRBJ2-5; D not resolved. Germline loops: CDR1 MDHEN, CDR2 SYDVKM. V was cut by 5 bases and J by 1 base, with 11 bases left in between. CDR3 length: 14 residues. CDR3 protein: CASSTDVVQETQYF. The CDR3 nucleotides read TGTGCCAGCAGTACGGACGTAGTCCAAGAGACCCAGTACTTC.